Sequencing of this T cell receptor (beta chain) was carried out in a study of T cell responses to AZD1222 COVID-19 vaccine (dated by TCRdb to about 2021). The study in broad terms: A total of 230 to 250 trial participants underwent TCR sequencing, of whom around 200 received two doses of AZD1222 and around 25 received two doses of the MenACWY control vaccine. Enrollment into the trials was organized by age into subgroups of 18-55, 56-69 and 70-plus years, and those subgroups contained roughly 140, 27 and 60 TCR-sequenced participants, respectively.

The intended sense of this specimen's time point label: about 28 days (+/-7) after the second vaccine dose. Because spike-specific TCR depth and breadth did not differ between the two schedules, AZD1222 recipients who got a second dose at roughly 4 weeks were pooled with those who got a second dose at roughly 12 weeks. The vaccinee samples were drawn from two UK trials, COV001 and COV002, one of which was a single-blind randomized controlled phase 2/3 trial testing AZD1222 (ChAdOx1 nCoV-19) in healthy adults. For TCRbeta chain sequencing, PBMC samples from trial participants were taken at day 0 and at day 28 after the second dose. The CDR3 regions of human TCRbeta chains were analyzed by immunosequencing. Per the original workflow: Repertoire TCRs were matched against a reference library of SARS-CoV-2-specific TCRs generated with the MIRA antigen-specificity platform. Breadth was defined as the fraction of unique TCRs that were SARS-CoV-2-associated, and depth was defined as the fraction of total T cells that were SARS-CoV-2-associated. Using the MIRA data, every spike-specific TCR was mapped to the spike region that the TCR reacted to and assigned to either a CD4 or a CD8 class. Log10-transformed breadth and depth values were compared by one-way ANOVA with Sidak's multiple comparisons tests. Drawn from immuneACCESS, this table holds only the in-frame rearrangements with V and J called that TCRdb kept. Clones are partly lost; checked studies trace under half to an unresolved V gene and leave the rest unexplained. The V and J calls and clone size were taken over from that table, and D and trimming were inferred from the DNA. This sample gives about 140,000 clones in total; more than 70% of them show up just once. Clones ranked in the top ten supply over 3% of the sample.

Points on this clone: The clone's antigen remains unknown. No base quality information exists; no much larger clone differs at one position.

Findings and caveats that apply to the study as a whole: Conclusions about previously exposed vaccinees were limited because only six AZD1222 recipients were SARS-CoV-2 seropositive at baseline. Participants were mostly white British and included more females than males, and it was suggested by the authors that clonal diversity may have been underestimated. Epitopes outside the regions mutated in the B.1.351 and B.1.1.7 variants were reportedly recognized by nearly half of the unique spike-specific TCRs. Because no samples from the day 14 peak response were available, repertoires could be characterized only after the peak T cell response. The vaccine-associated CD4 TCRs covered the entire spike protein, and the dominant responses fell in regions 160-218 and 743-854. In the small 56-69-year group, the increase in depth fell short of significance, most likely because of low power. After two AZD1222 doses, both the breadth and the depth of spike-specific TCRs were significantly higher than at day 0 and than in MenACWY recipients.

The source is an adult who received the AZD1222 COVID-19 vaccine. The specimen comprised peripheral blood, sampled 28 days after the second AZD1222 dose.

Here the CDR3 is given as CASSPAGYEQYF. DNA sequence: TGTGCCAGCAGTCCCGCCGGTTACGAGCAGTACTTC. The V gene is TRBV28 and the J gene is TRBJ2-7; no D gene can be assigned with confidence. CDR3 length: 12 amino acids, cysteine to phenylalanine. Here the CDR3 DNA is all that survives: 36 bases in frame from base 1. The trim is 5 bases for V and 4 bases for J, with a gap of 9 bases between the germline ends. The germline V gene specifies MDHEN as CDR1 and SYDVKM as CDR2.